These 14 T cell receptor beta chains were sequenced from one sample in a study of shared clonotypes between healthy human individuals. Clones were sequenced by immunoSEQ multiplex PCR, and TCRdb holds only the in-frame ones, with some missing. The sample comprises 850,000 to 1,200,000 clones, about 76% of which are singletons, and 1.4% to 1.5% rests with the top ten. The sequenced sample was memory CD4+ T cells sorted from blood. As for subset: CD45RA-negative fraction. These receptors all stem from a man between 18 and 35 years old in good health.

This rearrangement joins TRBV18 to TRBJ2-5; D may be TRBD2 (5 bases). V was shortened by 3 bases and J by 3 bases, with 17 bases between the two germline ends. Germline CDR1 is KGHSH and CDR2 is LQKENI. The CDR3 consists of 16 residues. The CDR3 sequence: CASSPPISEREETQYF. In DNA form, the CDR3 reads TGTGCCAGCTCACCTCCGATTAGCGAGAGGGAAGAGACCCAGTACTTC.

Note on this clone: With a far larger clone one base away, a read error is the likely cause. The rearrangement joins TRBV4-3 to TRBJ2-5; 11 nucleotides agree with TRBD2. V gave up 4 bases and J gave up 2 bases; unmatched junction bases: 3. From germline, CDR1 is LGHNA and CDR2 YSLEER. CDR3 size: 15 residues. The CDR3 DNA is TGCGCCAGCAGCCGGGGACTAGCGGTTCAAGAGACCCAGTACTTC. Protein sequence: CASSRGLAVQETQYF.

This sequence joins TRBV6-1 and TRBJ1-3; D remains unclear. The germline gives CDR1 MNHNS, CDR2 SASEGT. Trimming cost V 0 bases and J 0 bases, with 9 bases left between them. This CDR3 region has 16 residues. This CDR3 is CASSEALSGSGNTIYF. In DNA, the CDR3 is TGTGCCAGCAGTGAAGCCTTATCGGGCTCTGGAAACACCATATATTTT.

The chain links TRBV5-4 to TRBJ2-5, with 10 bases identical to TRBD1. This CDR3 region has 15 residues. Trimming took 2 bases from V and 6 from J; bases not matched to a gene: 7. Germline-derived CDR1 and CDR2 are SGHNT and YYREEE (reference sequence). CDR3 loop: CASSFMGQGWKTQYF. The CDR3, as DNA: TGTGCCAGCAGCTTTATGGGACAGGGGTGGAAGACCCAGTACTTC.

The chain employs TRBV11-2 and TRBJ2-7; 8 nucleotides match TRBD1. From germline, CDR1 is SGHAT and CDR2 FQNNGV. V gave up 0 bases and J gave up 2 bases; unmatched junction bases: 3. This CDR3 has 15 amino acids. CDR3 sequence: CASSLEQGATYEQYF. CDR3 in DNA: TGTGCCAGCAGCTTAGAGCAGGGGGCCACCTACGAGCAGTACTTC.

The V and J genes are TRBV5-1 and TRBJ1-1; D may be TRBD1 (5 bases). This CDR3 has 14 residues. The V end lost 2 bases, the J end lost 2 bases, and 10 bases lay between the germline ends. From germline, CDR1 is SGHRS and CDR2 YFSETQ. The CDR3 loop reads CASSFGHKNTEAFF. The CDR3 DNA sequence: TGCGCCAGCAGCTTCGGACATAAAAACACTGAAGCTTTCTTT.

The rearrangement links TRBV7-6 to TRBJ2-5; D gene unclear. Germline loops: CDR1 SGHVS, CDR2 FNYEAQ. This CDR3 is built from 13 residues. The V gene lost 0 bases and the J gene lost 5 bases, with 7 bases spanning the gap. CDR3 sequence (DNA): TGTGCCAGCAGCTTAGCTAGTCTCGAGACCCAGTACTTC. It specifies CASSLASLETQYF. Full variable domain (rest looked up from reference TRBV7-6 and TRBJ2-5): GAGVSQSPRYKVTKRGQDVALRCDPISGHVSLYWYRQALGQGPEFLTYFNYEAQQDKSGLPNDRFSAERPEGSISTLTIQRTEQRDSAMYRCASSLASLETQYFGPGTRLLVL.

This clone has only a few counts. This chain links TRBV28 with TRBJ1-5, with D tentatively TRBD1 (6 bases). V lost 2 bases, J lost 0 bases, and 17 bases lay in between. The CDR3 is 18 residues long. Germline assignment: CDR1 MDHEN and CDR2 SYDVKM. In DNA form, the CDR3 reads TGTGCCAGCAGTTTAAGTGAGTGGGGGCAAGATAGCAATCAGCCCCAGCATTTT. Translating it yields CASSLSEWGQDSNQPQHF.

The chain recombines TRBV28 with TRBJ2-6, with no clear D. V shed 1 base and J shed 4 bases, with 11 bases lying between them. Germline V gene lookup returns CDR1 MDHEN and CDR2 SYDVKM. The CDR3 is 16 residues long. The CDR3 spells CASSLFRSAGANVLTF. The CDR3 nucleotides are TGTGCCAGCAGTTTATTCAGGTCTGCCGGGGCCAACGTCCTGACTTTC.

The chain combines TRBV7-2 with TRBJ1-2, with D tentatively TRBD1 (6 bases). Per germline, CDR1 SGHTA and CDR2 FQGNSA. Trimming pared 5 bases from V and 8 bases from J, leaving 18 bases between. The CDR3 is 14 amino acids. CDR3 nucleotides: TGTGCCAGCAGCCCACGGGGGCTTGAATACGGCTACACCTTC. Translating it yields CASSPRGLEYGYTF.

The CDR3, as DNA: TGTGCCAGCTCACCAAAGACAGCTGAAAATAACTATGGCTACACCTTC. Protein sequence: CASSPKTAENNYGYTF. The genes are TRBV18 and TRBJ1-2; the D gene is possibly TRBD1 (5 bases). CDR3 length: 16 amino acids. CDR1 and CDR2 (germline): KGHSH, LQKENI. V was clipped by 2 bases and J by 1 base, with 14 bases between them.

This clone was picked up one time. A far larger clone is one nucleotide away, so this likely arose from a read error. Other DNA sequences in this specimen translate into the identical CDR3. V gene TRBV2 combines with J gene TRBJ2-2; D is unresolved. Trimming took off 6 bases at V and 3 bases at J, with 5 bases between the two ends. There are 12 residues in the CDR3. CDR1 is SNHLY and CDR2 is FYNNEI in the germline V gene. The CDR3 coding sequence is TGTGCCAGCAGCGGCGACACCGGGGAGCTGTTTTTT. It encodes CASSGDTGELFF.

V gene TRBV27 combines with J gene TRBJ1-1, with TRBD1 as a possible D gene (5 bases). The germline V and J ends were trimmed by 0 bases and 10 bases, with 24 bases remaining between them. The CDR3 has 17 amino acids. From germline, CDR1 is MNHEY and CDR2 SMNVEV (reference sequence). CDR3 in DNA: TGTGCCAGCAGTTTATCGCTGGGGAGGGACCGACGGGAAGGAGCTTTCTTT. It is translated as CASSLSLGRDRREGAFF.

This chain connects TRBV5-1 to TRBJ2-7; D perhaps matches TRBD1 (6 bases). Trimming took 1 base from V and 2 from J, leaving 10 bases between them. The CDR3 runs 14 residues. Germline CDR1 SGHRS, CDR2 YFSETQ. In nucleotides, the CDR3 is TGCGCCAGCAGCTTGAGTGAGGGGGCCTACGAGCAGTACTTC. It codes for CASSLSEGAYEQYF.